Presented here are 4 T cell receptor beta chains from one specimen sequenced in a study of T cells in Graves' hyperthyroidism and ophthalmopathy. Regions amplified from RNA transcripts were the TCR beta CDR3 regions. HTBI primers were the set used in a first-round RT-PCR of the TCR CDR3. TCRdb re-called the multiplex PCR reads with MiXCR, one entry per CDR3 protein. Among about 640,000 distinct CDR3 sequences listed, about 45% were seen once. Specimen: peripheral blood or thyroid tissue (not recorded which). The receptors were gathered from an adult man with Graves' disease, either hyperthyroidism or ophthalmopathy (not recorded which).

As to this clonotype: Since a much larger clone is just one base distant, this may be a read error. The genes are TRBV24-1 and TRBJ2-2; D gene uncertain. V dropped 7 bases and J dropped 9 bases, with 14 bases sitting between them. The CDR3 contains 13 residues. Germline values: CDR1 KGHDR, CDR2 SFDVKD. The CDR3 spells CATRDPTVRELFF. Written as DNA, the CDR3 is TGTGCCACCAGGGATCCCACCGTAAGGGAGCTGTTTTTT.

Written as DNA, the CDR3 is TGTGCCAGCAGTTCCAAGAACACTGAAGCTTTCTTT. It yields the protein CASSSKNTEAFF. This chain uses TRBV2 with TRBJ1-1, with no clear D. V was pared by 5 bases and J by 1 base, with 5 bases between. This CDR3 spans 12 amino acids. The germline CDR1 and CDR2 sequences are SNHLY and FYNNEI.

As for this clonotype: A much larger clone sits a single nucleotide away, making a read error possible. V and J are TRBV29-1 and TRBJ1-2; the D gene is possibly TRBD1 (6 bases). Germline assignment: CDR1 SQVTM and CDR2 ANQGSEA. With 5 bases removed from V and 3 bases from J, the gap between germline ends came to 19 bases. This CDR3 region has 15 residues. The CDR3: CSVSTGAGVHYGYTF. CDR3 nucleotides: TGCAGCGTTTCTACCGGGGCAGGGGTACACTATGGCTACACCTTC.

This clonotype was detected ten times or more. The genes are TRBV19 and TRBJ1-5; D perhaps matches TRBD1 (6 bases). The V and J ends lost 3 bases and 5 bases respectively, with 14 bases between them. The CDR3 runs 15 residues. From germline, CDR1 is LNHDA and CDR2 SQIVND (reference sequence). In nucleotides, the CDR3 is TGTGCCAGTAGTATTTCGACAGGAGGGCATCAGCCCCAGCATTTT. Protein sequence: CASSISTGGHQPQHF.